Sequencing of this T cell receptor beta chain was carried out in a study of monozygotic twins with inflammatory bowel disease. Researchers used template switching to add UMIs featuring a 6-nucleotide sample barcode. For each CDR3 protein, TCRdb gives one entry from its re-call of the 5' RACE reads, without DNA. Its table lists under 350,000 distinct CDR3 sequences. In germline, CDR1 is MNHNS, CDR2 SASEGT. The CDR3 length is 16 residues. With regard to this clonotype: Antigen specificity is unknown.

Study-wide results and caveats: The study found lower TCRbeta diversity (inverse Simpson) in IBD patients than in healthy co-twins.

The source is a human donor with ulcerative colitis or Crohn's disease, or a healthy co-twin of an affected twin (not recorded which). The sample taken for sequencing was blood. V usage is TRBV6-1 and J usage is TRBJ2-3; absent DNA, TCRdb's TRBD2 call cannot be checked. This chain's CDR3 is CASRVIRLAATDTQYF.